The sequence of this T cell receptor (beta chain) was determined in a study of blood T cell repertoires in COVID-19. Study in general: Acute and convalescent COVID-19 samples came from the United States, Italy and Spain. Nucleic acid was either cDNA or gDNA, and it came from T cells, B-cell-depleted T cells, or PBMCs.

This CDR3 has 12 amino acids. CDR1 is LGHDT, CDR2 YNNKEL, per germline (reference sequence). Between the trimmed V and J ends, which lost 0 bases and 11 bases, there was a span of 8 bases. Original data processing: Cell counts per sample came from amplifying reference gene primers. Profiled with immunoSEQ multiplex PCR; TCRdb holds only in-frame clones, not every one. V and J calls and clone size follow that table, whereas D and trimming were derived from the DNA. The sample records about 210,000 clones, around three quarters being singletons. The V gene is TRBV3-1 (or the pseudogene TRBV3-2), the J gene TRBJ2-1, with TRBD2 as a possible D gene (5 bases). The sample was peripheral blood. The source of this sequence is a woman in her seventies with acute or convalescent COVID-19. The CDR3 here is CASSQDSGKQFF. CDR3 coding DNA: TGTGCCAGCAGCCAAGATTCGGGGAAGCAGTTCTTC.